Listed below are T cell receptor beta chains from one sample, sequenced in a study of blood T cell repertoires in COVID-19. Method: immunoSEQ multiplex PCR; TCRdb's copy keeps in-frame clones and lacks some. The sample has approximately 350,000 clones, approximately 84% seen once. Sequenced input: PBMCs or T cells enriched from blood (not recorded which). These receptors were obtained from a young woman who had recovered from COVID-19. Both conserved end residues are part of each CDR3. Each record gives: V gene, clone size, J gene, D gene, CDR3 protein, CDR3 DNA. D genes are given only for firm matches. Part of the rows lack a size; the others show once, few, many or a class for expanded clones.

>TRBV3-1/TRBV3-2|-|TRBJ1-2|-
CASSPQRRERGYTF
TGTGCCAGCAGCCCACAGAGGAGGGAGCGGGGCTACACCTTC
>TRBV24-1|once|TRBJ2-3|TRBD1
CATSDLGQGAWGTQYF
TGTGCCACCAGTGACCTCGGACAGGGGGCTTGGGGTACGCAGTATTTT
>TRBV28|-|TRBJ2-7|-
CASSLSGQGKSYEQYF
TGTGCCAGCAGTTTATCAGGGCAGGGTAAATCCTACGAGCAGTACTTC
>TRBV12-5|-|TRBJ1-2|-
CASGLGQLYGYTF
TGTGCTAGTGGTTTGGGACAGCTCTATGGCTACACCTTC
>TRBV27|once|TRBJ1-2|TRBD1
CASSLFGQGVTF
TGTGCCAGCAGTTTATTTGGACAGGGTGTAACCTTC
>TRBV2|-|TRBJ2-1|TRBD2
CASSDRLAGGPSEQFF
TGTGCCAGCAGTGATCGGCTAGCGGGAGGGCCAAGTGAGCAGTTCTTC
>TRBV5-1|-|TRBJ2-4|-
CASSLDRIIQYF
TGCGCCAGCAGCTTGGACAGGATCATTCAGTACTTC
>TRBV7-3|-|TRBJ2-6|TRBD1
CASSLPGGVGANVLTF
TGTGCCAGCAGCTTACCAGGGGGCGTTGGGGCCAACGTCCTGACTTTC
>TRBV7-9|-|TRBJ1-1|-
CASSLVRGAEAFF
TGTGCCAGCAGCTTAGTCCGTGGAGCTGAAGCTTTCTTT
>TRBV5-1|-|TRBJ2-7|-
CASSLAPEDYLEQYF
TGCGCCAGCAGCTTGGCCCCGGAGGATTATCTCGAGCAGTACTTC
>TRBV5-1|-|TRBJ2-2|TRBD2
CASSPGLAGGRITGELFF
TGCGCCAGCAGCCCAGGACTAGCGGGGGGCCGGATCACCGGGGAGCTGTTTTTT
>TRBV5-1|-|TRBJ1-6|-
CASSLIQGPNLDSPLHF
TGCGCCAGCAGCTTGATTCAGGGGCCGAATTTGGATTCACCCCTCCACTTT
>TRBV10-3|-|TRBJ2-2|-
CAISAGWELFF
TGTGCCATCAGTGCAGGGTGGGAGCTGTTTTTT
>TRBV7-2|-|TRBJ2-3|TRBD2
CASRARSSGAGDTQYF
TGTGCCAGCCGCGCACGGTCTAGCGGGGCGGGGGATACGCAGTATTTT
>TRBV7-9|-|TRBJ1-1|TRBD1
CASSSRGRRNTEAFF
TGTGCCAGCAGCTCAAGGGGGCGGCGAAACACTGAAGCTTTCTTT
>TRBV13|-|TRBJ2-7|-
CASSFPSSYEQYF
TGTGCCAGCAGCTTTCCTTCCTCCTACGAGCAGTACTTC
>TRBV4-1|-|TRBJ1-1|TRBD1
CASSQGEFGQENTEAFF
TGCGCCAGCAGCCAAGGCGAATTCGGACAGGAGAACACTGAAGCTTTCTTT
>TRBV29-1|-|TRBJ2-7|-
CSVGGGAYEQYF
TGCAGCGTTGGAGGAGGTGCCTACGAGCAGTACTTC
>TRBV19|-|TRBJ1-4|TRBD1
CASTTSWTGNEKLFF
TGTGCCAGTACCACCTCCTGGACAGGGAATGAAAAACTGTTTTTT
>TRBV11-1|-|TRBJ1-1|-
CASSRGGSEAFF
TGTGCCAGCAGCCGCGGGGGGTCGGAAGCTTTCTTT
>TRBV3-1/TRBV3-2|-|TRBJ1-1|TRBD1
CASSLSGQGTTFF
TGTGCCAGCAGCCTATCGGGACAGGGGACGACTTTCTTT
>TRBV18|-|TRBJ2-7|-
CASSPGGLSEYF
TGTGCCAGCTCACCCGGGGGACTGAGCGAGTACTTC
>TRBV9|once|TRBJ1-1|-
CASSVVGSGVGTEAFF
TGTGCCAGCAGCGTAGTAGGATCAGGGGTGGGGACTGAAGCTTTCTTT
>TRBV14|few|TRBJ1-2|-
CASSQVVAGDYTF
TGTGCCAGCAGCCAAGTTGTCGCAGGGGACTACACCTTC
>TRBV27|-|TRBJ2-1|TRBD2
CASSLFAGGPTGEQFF
TGTGCCAGCAGTTTATTTGCGGGAGGGCCGACGGGTGAGCAGTTCTTC
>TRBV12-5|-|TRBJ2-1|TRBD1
CASATGEPYNEQFF
TGTGCTAGTGCCACAGGGGAACCCTACAATGAGCAGTTCTTC
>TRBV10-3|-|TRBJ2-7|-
CAIPVPEQYF
TGTGCCATCCCAGTGCCCGAGCAGTACTTC
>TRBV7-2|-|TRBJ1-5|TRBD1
CASSQGQSNQPQHF
TGTGCCAGCAGCCAGGGACAGAGCAATCAGCCCCAGCATTTT
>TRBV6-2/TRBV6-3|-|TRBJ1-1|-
CASSYSRGGTEAFF
TGTGCCAGCAGTTACTCGAGAGGGGGCACTGAAGCTTTCTTT
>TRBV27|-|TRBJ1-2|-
CASSPPTGINYGYTF
TGTGCCAGCAGTCCTCCCACAGGGATTAACTATGGCTACACCTTC
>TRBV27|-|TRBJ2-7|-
CASSWRFGLVFSYEQYF
TGTGCCAGCAGTTGGCGGTTTGGGTTAGTTTTCTCCTACGAGCAGTACTTC
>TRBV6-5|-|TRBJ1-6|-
CASSYSSSPDSPLHF
TGTGCCAGCAGTTACTCGAGTAGTCCCGATTCACCCCTCCACTTT
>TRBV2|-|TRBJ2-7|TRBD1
CASRLTGGYEQYF
TGTGCCAGCAGATTGACAGGGGGCTACGAGCAGTACTTC
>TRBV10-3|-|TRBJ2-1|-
CAISDLAGSYNEQFF
TGTGCCATCAGCGACTTAGCTGGGTCCTACAATGAGCAGTTCTTC
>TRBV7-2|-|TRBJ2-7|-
CASSLQGYGDEQYF
TGTGCCAGCAGCTTACAGGGGTACGGGGACGAGCAGTACTTC
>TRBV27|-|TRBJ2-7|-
CASSAGPEPYEQYF
TGTGCCAGCAGTGCGGGACCCGAACCGTACGAGCAGTACTTC